The T cell receptor (beta chain) under discussion was sequenced for a study of blood T cell repertoires in COVID-19. Across the whole study: Samples of COVID-19 (acute and convalescent) were obtained from the United States, Italy and Spain. The analysed material was cDNA or gDNA that came from T cells, B-cell-depleted T cells, or PBMCs.

This clone is a singleton in its sample. V shed 4 bases and J shed 2 bases, with 14 bases lying between them. Germline assignment: CDR1 SGHRS and CDR2 YFSETQ. The CDR3 is 15 amino acids. Per the authors' pipeline: How many nucleated cells were present was estimated from reference gene primer amplification. Sequencing was performed with immunoSEQ multiplex PCR; in TCRdb, only in-frame clones are kept and a portion is missing. The V and J calls and the clone size are those of that table, but D and trimming were determined from the DNA. This table has about 200,000 clones, 80% to 90% appearing once. The clonotype originates from a human donor in a cohort sampled during active COVID-19. The sample was peripheral blood. The rearrangement joins TRBV5-1 to TRBJ2-3; tentatively, D is TRBD2 (6 bases). Here the CDR3 DNA reads TGCGCCAGCAGCCCCCAGGGACTCTACACAGATACGCAGTATTTT. Protein sequence: CASSPQGLYTDTQYF.